These T cell receptor beta chains were read from a single sample in a study of regulatory T cells in long-lasting Graves disease. Each CDR3 protein is one row after TCRdb ran MiXCR on the multiplex PCR reads. This sample carries 400,000 to 500,000 distinct CDR3 sequences, 15% to 20% of them seen once, and the ten largest clones take about 10%. A further study also used this sample, focusing on T cells in Graves' hyperthyroidism and ophthalmopathy.

Sequencing used peripheral blood mononuclear cells (PBMCs), obtained at new diagnosis, from a patient treated with antithyroid drugs. The receptor set was obtained from a woman in her thirties with Graves disease. CDR3s include the opening cysteine and the closing phenylalanine or tryptophan. A D gene is named only where the DNA matches it firmly. Size values are once, few and many counts, or a class for expanded clones, and some rows have none.

CDR3: CASSLPTTGTYNTDTQYF
DNA: TGTGCCAGCAGTTTACCCACTACCGGGACTTATAACACAGATACGCAGTATTTT
V: TRBV28
size: many
J: TRBJ2-3
D: .

CDR3: CASSYKRSGGELFF
DNA: TGTGCCAGCAGCTACAAGAGGAGTGGAGGGGAGCTGTTTTTT
V: TRBV7-2
size: many
J: TRBJ2-2
D: .

CDR3: CASSSTVGPDTQYF
DNA: TGTGCCAGCAGCTCAACGGTGGGCCCAGATACGCAGTATTTT
V: TRBV11-2
size: many
J: TRBJ2-3
D: .

CDR3: CASHRAVTVNTEAFF
DNA: TGTGCCAGCCATCGGGCCGTGACAGTGAACACTGAAGCTTTCTTT
V: TRBV9
size: few
J: TRBJ1-1
D: .

CDR3: CASSQGGTSGYEQYF
DNA: TGTGCCAGCAGCCAGGGGGGGACTAGCGGCTACGAGCAGTACTTC
V: TRBV9
size: many
J: TRBJ2-7
D: TRBD2

CDR3: CASSPGAAGGKDTQYF
DNA: TGTGCCAGCAGCCCCGGCGCGGCGGGAGGTAAAGATACGCAGTATTTT
V: TRBV7-3
size: many
J: TRBJ2-3
D: TRBD2

CDR3: CASSQDLAGGYNEQFF
DNA: TGTGCCAGCAGCCAAGACCTAGCGGGAGGTTACAATGAGCAGTTCTTC
V: TRBV3-1
size: many
J: TRBJ2-1
D: TRBD2

CDR3: CATSAATVHGYTF
DNA: TGTGCCACCAGTGCCGCTACAGTGCATGGCTACACCTTC
V: TRBV24-1
size: many
J: TRBJ1-2
D: .

CDR3: CASSDPILGDWDTEAFF
DNA: TGTGCCAGCAGTGATCCCATTTTGGGGGATTGGGACACTGAAGCTTTCTTT
V: TRBV2
size: many
J: TRBJ1-1
D: .

CDR3: CSARAPGLADNEQFF
DNA: TGCAGTGCTAGAGCGCCGGGACTAGCGGACAATGAGCAGTTCTTC
V: TRBV20-1
size: .
J: TRBJ2-1
D: TRBD2

CDR3: CATSDSGHNEQFF
DNA: TGTGCCACCAGTGACTCCGGGCACAATGAGCAGTTCTTC
V: TRBV24-1
size: .
J: TRBJ2-1
D: .

CDR3: CASSQALDRSNTGELFF
DNA: TGCGCCAGCAGCCAAGCATTGGATCGCAGTAACACCGGGGAGCTGTTTTTT
V: TRBV4-3
size: few
J: TRBJ2-2
D: .

CDR3: CASSLSNWGVYEQYF
DNA: TGCGCCAGCAGCTTGAGCAACTGGGGGGTCTACGAGCAGTACTTC
V: TRBV5-1
size: many
J: TRBJ2-7
D: .

CDR3: CASSLGLGVGNEQFF
DNA: TGTGCCAGCAGTTTGGGACTAGGGGTAGGCAATGAGCAGTTCTTC
V: TRBV27
size: many
J: TRBJ2-1
D: TRBD2

CDR3: CASSIRVLSTDTQYF
DNA: TGTGCCAGCAGTATCCGGGTTCTCAGCACAGATACGCAGTATTTT
V: TRBV7-6
size: .
J: TRBJ2-3
D: .

CDR3: CASSLSQGIGYEQYF
DNA: TGTGCCAGCAGTTTATCTCAGGGGATCGGGTACGAGCAGTACTTC
V: TRBV27
size: few
J: TRBJ2-7
D: .

CDR3: CASYTVPETQYF
DNA: TGTGCCAGCTATACGGTCCCAGAGACCCAGTACTTC
V: TRBV27
size: few
J: TRBJ2-5
D: .

CDR3: CASSLSGRGSSPLHF
DNA: TGTGCCAGCAGCTTAAGCGGCAGGGGTTCCTCACCCCTCCACTTT
V: TRBV7-9
size: .
J: TRBJ1-6
D: .

CDR3: CASSLYISPYNEQFF
DNA: TGTGCCAGCAGTTTATACATCTCCCCGTACAATGAGCAGTTCTTC
V: TRBV28
size: once
J: TRBJ2-1
D: .

CDR3: CASSTLAGEFEQYF
DNA: TGTGCCAGCAGCACCCTAGCGGGAGAGTTCGAGCAGTACTTC
V: TRBV7-9
size: .
J: TRBJ2-7
D: TRBD2

CDR3: CASSQPGSRDSLYNEQFF
DNA: TGTGCCAGCAGCCAACCCGGCTCCCGGGACTCTCTTTACAATGAGCAGTTCTTC
V: TRBV3-1
size: few
J: TRBJ2-1
D: .

CDR3: CASSMPAYGYTF
DNA: TGTGCCAGCAGCATGCCGGCCTATGGCTACACCTTC
V: TRBV11-2
size: .
J: TRBJ1-2
D: .

CDR3: CASSPHPADTQYF
DNA: TGTGCCAGCAGCCCACATCCCGCGGATACGCAGTATTTT
V: TRBV11-3
size: few
J: TRBJ2-3
D: .

CDR3: CASSPQLTSTDTQYF
DNA: TGTGCCAGCTCACCACAGCTCACTAGCACAGATACGCAGTATTTT
V: TRBV18
size: many
J: TRBJ2-3
D: .

CDR3: CASSLSARQGGNSPLHF
DNA: TGTGCCAGCAGTTTATCAGCCCGACAGGGAGGTAATTCACCCCTCCACTTT
V: TRBV27
size: .
J: TRBJ1-6
D: TRBD1

CDR3: CASSPGRGTYEQYF
DNA: TGTGCCAGCTCCCCAGGGAGGGGGACCTACGAGCAGTACTTC
V: TRBV18
size: many
J: TRBJ2-7
D: .

CDR3: CASSLIGLAPRDGYTF
DNA: TGTGCCAGCAGCTTAATCGGGTTGGCCCCGCGAGATGGCTACACCTTC
V: TRBV7-2
size: .
J: TRBJ1-2
D: .

CDR3: CASSSLSTGYANYGYTF
DNA: TGTGCCAGCAGCTCCTTATCCACAGGATATGCTAACTATGGCTACACCTTC
V: TRBV6-1
size: many
J: TRBJ1-2
D: .

CDR3: CASSYYRESSEAFF
DNA: TGTGCCAGCAGCTACTACAGGGAATCCTCCGAAGCTTTCTTT
V: TRBV6-2/TRBV6-3
size: many
J: TRBJ1-1
D: .

CDR3: CASSQGLAGVAKNIQYF
DNA: TGTGCCAGCAGCCAGGGACTAGCGGGAGTAGCCAAAAACATTCAGTACTTC
V: TRBV3-1
size: .
J: TRBJ2-4
D: TRBD2

CDR3: CATSRELRDRTIF
DNA: TGTGCCACCAGCAGAGAGCTCCGGGACCGCACAATCTTT
V: TRBV15
size: few
J: TRBJ1-5
D: .

CDR3: CASSLGSPNEQYF
DNA: TGCGCCAGCAGCTTGGGATCCCCCAACGAGCAGTACTTC
V: TRBV5-1
size: .
J: TRBJ2-7
D: .

CDR3: CAWSGPGREIQYF
DNA: TGTGCCTGGAGTGGCCCAGGGAGAGAAATTCAGTACTTC
V: TRBV30
size: few
J: TRBJ2-4
D: .

CDR3: CASIRYPGLGSYNEQFF
DNA: TGTGCCAGCATCCGATACCCGGGACTAGGCTCCTACAATGAGCAGTTCTTC
V: TRBV27
size: many
J: TRBJ2-1
D: TRBD2

CDR3: CASSLARGAETQYF
DNA: TGTGCCAGCAGCTTGGCCAGGGGCGCAGAGACCCAGTACTTC
V: TRBV5-6
size: few
J: TRBJ2-5
D: .

CDR3: CASSLRQFSGANVLTF
DNA: TGTGCCAGCAGCCTCAGACAGTTCTCTGGGGCCAACGTCCTGACTTTC
V: TRBV14
size: .
J: TRBJ2-6
D: .

CDR3: CASSQAFLGQPQHF
DNA: TGCGCCAGCAGCCAAGCTTTCTTGGGTCAGCCCCAGCATTTT
V: TRBV4-1
size: many
J: TRBJ1-5
D: .

CDR3: CASSPDRPGGQPQHF
DNA: TGTGCCAGCAGTCCGGACAGGCCGGGGGGACAGCCCCAGCATTTT
V: TRBV27
size: many
J: TRBJ1-5
D: TRBD1

CDR3: CSASSDGGELFF
DNA: TGCAGTGCTAGTTCGGATGGCGGGGAGCTGTTTTTT
V: TRBV20-1
size: few
J: TRBJ2-2
D: .

CDR3: CASSQGQPNEKLFF
DNA: TGTGCCAGCAGCCAGGGACAGCCGAACGAAAAACTGTTTTTT
V: TRBV12-3/TRBV12-4
size: many
J: TRBJ1-4
D: TRBD1

CDR3: CASSLGIAGGPGYNEQFF
DNA: TGTGCCAGCAGCTTGGGGATAGCGGGAGGACCAGGGTACAATGAGCAGTTCTTC
V: TRBV11-2
size: many
J: TRBJ2-1
D: TRBD2

CDR3: CASSNEDYGYTF
DNA: TGTGCCAGTAGTAACGAGGACTATGGCTACACCTTC
V: TRBV19
size: .
J: TRBJ1-2
D: .

CDR3: CSVQGAEPYEQYF
DNA: TGCAGTGTTCAGGGAGCGGAGCCCTACGAGCAGTACTTC
V: TRBV20-1
size: many
J: TRBJ2-7
D: .

CDR3: CSSLGQPAVTDTQYF
DNA: TGCAGCTCCCTTGGGCAGCCCGCGGTAACAGATACGCAGTATTTT
V: TRBV29-1
size: .
J: TRBJ2-3
D: .

CDR3: CASSRGLAGTEQFF
DNA: TGTGCCAGCAGCCGAGGACTAGCGGGGACCGAGCAGTTCTTC
V: TRBV6-2/TRBV6-3
size: .
J: TRBJ2-1
D: TRBD2

CDR3: CASSLVSGIYNEQFF
DNA: TGCGCCAGCAGCTTGGTTAGCGGGATCTACAATGAGCAGTTCTTC
V: TRBV5-1
size: few
J: TRBJ2-1
D: TRBD2

CDR3: CASSLVRSYGYTF
DNA: TGTGCCAGCAGCTTAGTCCGCTCCTATGGCTACACCTTC
V: TRBV11-2
size: .
J: TRBJ1-2
D: .

CDR3: CASSAFGTQFF
DNA: TGTGCCAGCAGCGCCTTCGGGACTCAGTTCTTC
V: TRBV7-9
size: many
J: TRBJ2-1
D: .

CDR3: CASSPTGTANTGELFF
DNA: TGTGCCAGCAGCCCTACCGGGACAGCTAACACCGGGGAGCTGTTTTTT
V: TRBV7-9
size: many
J: TRBJ2-2
D: TRBD1

CDR3: CASGSQGYYGYTF
DNA: TGTGCTAGTGGTTCACAGGGGTACTATGGCTACACCTTC
V: TRBV12-5
size: many
J: TRBJ1-2
D: TRBD1

CDR3: CASSSRRLYEQYF
DNA: TGTGCCAGCAGCTCAAGACGACTCTACGAGCAGTACTTC
V: TRBV7-2
size: many
J: TRBJ2-7
D: .

CDR3: CAINRDRGLYNSPLHF
DNA: TGTGCCATTAACCGGGACAGGGGCCTTTATAATTCACCCCTCCACTTT
V: TRBV28
size: few
J: TRBJ1-6
D: TRBD1

CDR3: CASSSSAGGGVKNYGYTF
DNA: TGTGCCAGCAGCTCTTCGGCGGGGGGCGGAGTAAAGAACTATGGCTACACCTTC
V: TRBV11-2
size: many
J: TRBJ1-2
D: .

CDR3: CASRPQGADTQYF
DNA: TGTGCCAGCAGACCCCAGGGGGCGGATACGCAGTATTTT
V: TRBV14
size: few
J: TRBJ2-3
D: TRBD1

CDR3: CASSSSGNSYEQYF
DNA: TGTGCCAGCAGTTCTAGCGGAAACTCCTACGAGCAGTACTTC
V: TRBV12-3/TRBV12-4
size: many
J: TRBJ2-7
D: TRBD2

CDR3: CASSLSRTAYGYTF
DNA: TGTGCCAGCAGCTTGTCCCGGACAGCCTATGGCTACACCTTC
V: TRBV5-6
size: .
J: TRBJ1-2
D: .

CDR3: CASSLDGTGQETQYF
DNA: TGTGCCAGCAGCTTAGATGGGACAGGGCAAGAGACCCAGTACTTC
V: TRBV7-9
size: many
J: TRBJ2-5
D: TRBD1

CDR3: CASSYSLNSPLHF
DNA: TGTGCCAGCAGTTACTCCCTTAATTCACCCCTCCACTTT
V: TRBV6-9
size: .
J: TRBJ1-6
D: .